This T cell receptor (beta chain) was sequenced during a study of vaccination and CD4 T cells after COVID-19 (dated by TCRdb to between 2021 and 2024). Background on the whole study: The convalescent cohort comprised six males and four females, including two Hispanic individuals, seven Caucasians, two Asians and one multiracial person. Post-COVID blood samples from convalescent patients were collected a median of about 100 days after diagnosis, with a range of 35 to 161 days. The spike-specific CD4+ TCR repertoire was compared before and after mRNA vaccination in ten to eleven COVID-19 convalescent patients and a handful of infection-naive healthy vaccine recipients. Post-vaccine blood samples were obtained a median of around 74 days after the second vaccine dose, with a range of roughly 14 to 241 days. Each participant got two doses of either the Pfizer-BioNTech BNT162b2 vaccine (n=8) or the Moderna mRNA-1273 vaccine (n=2). For stimulating the cultures, overlapping spike peptide pools were used, derived from SARS-CoV-2 as well as from the common cold coronaviruses HCoV-NL63, HCoV-OC43 and HCoV-229E. In control cultures, a CEFX viral epitope pool was used as positive control, an HIV-1 Nef peptide pool was used as negative control, or no peptide was added. Study-wide findings and limitations: Nearly all vaccine-specific clones in convalescent patients (304 of 307) were mono-reactive for SARS-CoV-2 spike rather than cross-reactive with common cold coronaviruses. Relatively few convalescent patients were included in the study, and early timepoints after natural infection were not analyzed. The median number of SARS-CoV-2-reactive clonotypes rose from 20 to 25 after infection to approximately 41 after vaccination, but the change was not significant. Among the post-vaccine SARS-CoV-2-reactive clones in convalescent patients, a median around 90% showed up only after vaccination, which suggests vaccine-specific priming.

Comment on this clonotype: Its antigen is still unknown. The record has no base qualities; no much larger clone is one base away.

The library came from PCR. TCR sequencing of DNA from cultured CD4+ T cells used the Oncomine TCR Beta short-read assay at the Johns Hopkins FTIC core. The QIAamp micro DNA kit was used to extract genomic DNA from the cultured CD4+ T cells. Oncomine TCR Beta libraries made from cultured CD4+ T cells were pooled using unique dual indexes and sequenced on an Illumina iSeq 100. On the authors' methods: Non-productive sequences were filtered out, and CDR3s that did not start with C, did not end with F or W, or were shorter than 7 amino acids were discarded. Antigen-specific clonotypes were identified using the MANAFEST web application through comparison of peptide-stimulated wells with reference and other culture wells. An FDR below 0.05, an odds ratio above 5, and a productive frequency above 0.1% in at least two of three replicate wells were required for clones to be considered positive. Clonotypes that were significantly expanded in both SARS-CoV-2 spike wells and at least one common cold coronavirus spike condition were defined as cross-reactive. CDR3 homology was assessed with Levenshtein distances (stringdist) and unrooted phylogenetic trees (ape) in R version 3.6.1. TCRdb trimmed the raw reads at Q25, called clones with MiXCR and kept productive beta chains. Entries are consolidated by CDR3 protein sequence, retaining the most common genes and DNA. The V and J calls were not made by the authors but by TCRdb's processing. A total of 20,000 to 25,000 distinct CDR3 sequences appear in this sample, under 65% of them only once. The top ten hold about 14% of the sample.

This specimen's treatment or condition label, per the study, means: roughly 11-day PBMC culture with coronavirus spike peptide pools or control peptides (ViraFEST assay). The ViraFEST assay, used in the study, expanded antigen-specific T cells with peptide pools and then identified the expanded clonotypes through TCR sequencing. The absence of prior SARS-CoV-2 infection in healthy vaccine recipients was confirmed by negative nucleocapsid antibody tests before and after vaccination. More than 1.5 million PBMCs per well were cultured in IMDM with roughly 4.8% human AB serum and 9 to 10 IU/ml IL-2, plus 10 ug/ml peptide pools. Half of the culture medium was replaced with fresh IL-2-containing medium on days 3 and 7. After around 11 days of culture, CD4+ T cells were isolated by negative selection using the EasySep CD4+ T cell isolation kit. PBMCs were separated from whole blood using Ficoll-Paque Plus gradient centrifugation and then either used fresh or cryopreserved at -140C. Culture conditions were generally each tested in triplicate wells.

CDR1 and CDR2 (GTSNPN, SVGIG) derive from the germline V gene (reference sequence). Taken from cysteine to phenylalanine, the CDR3 has 13 residues. The only DNA kept is the CDR3, 39 bases in frame from the first base. Cut back by 3 bases and 4 bases, the V and J ends lie 10 bases apart. Source: CD4+ T cells from blood, cultured in vitro, taken after SARS-CoV-2 vaccination. The TCR comes from a human donor who received a COVID-19 vaccine. The V gene is TRBV30 and the J gene is TRBJ1-3, with no D gene named confidently. The CDR3 region reads CAWSPGGGNTIYF. The sequenced DNA: TGTGCCTGGAGCCCGGGAGGAGGAAACACCATATATTTT.